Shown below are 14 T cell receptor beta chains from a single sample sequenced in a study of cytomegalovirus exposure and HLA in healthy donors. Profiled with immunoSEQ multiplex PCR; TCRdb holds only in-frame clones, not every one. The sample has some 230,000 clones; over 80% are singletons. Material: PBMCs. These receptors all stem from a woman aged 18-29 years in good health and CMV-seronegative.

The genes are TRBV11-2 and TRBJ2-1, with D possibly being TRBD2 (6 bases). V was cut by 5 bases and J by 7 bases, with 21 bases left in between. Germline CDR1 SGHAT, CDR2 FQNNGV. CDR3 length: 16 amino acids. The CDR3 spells CASSRPDPRGGNEQFF. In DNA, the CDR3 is TGTGCCAGCAGCCGGCCGGATCCGCGGGGAGGTAATGAGCAGTTCTTC.

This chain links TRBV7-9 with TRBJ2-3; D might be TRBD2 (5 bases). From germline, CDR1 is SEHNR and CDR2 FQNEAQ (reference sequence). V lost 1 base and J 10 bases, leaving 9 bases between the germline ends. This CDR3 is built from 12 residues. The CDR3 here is CASSLGGSAQYF. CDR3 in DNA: TGTGCCAGCAGCTTAGGTGGTAGCGCGCAGTATTTT.

CDR3 bases: TGCAGTGCCTTTCTAGCCGATACGCAGTATTTT. Its translation: CSAFLADTQYF. This chain joins TRBV20-1 and TRBJ2-3; TRBD2 is a possible D gene (5 bases). The V gene lost 6 bases and the J gene lost 6 bases, with 10 bases spanning the gap. Germline V gene lookup returns CDR1 DFQATT and CDR2 SNEGSKA (reference sequence). CDR3 length equals 11 residues.

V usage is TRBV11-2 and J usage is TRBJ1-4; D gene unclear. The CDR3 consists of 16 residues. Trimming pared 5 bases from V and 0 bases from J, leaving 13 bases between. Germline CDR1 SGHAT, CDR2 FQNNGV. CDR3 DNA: TGTGCCAGCAGCCACCTCAGGCAGCCAACTAATGAAAAACTGTTTTTT. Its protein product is CASSHLRQPTNEKLFF.

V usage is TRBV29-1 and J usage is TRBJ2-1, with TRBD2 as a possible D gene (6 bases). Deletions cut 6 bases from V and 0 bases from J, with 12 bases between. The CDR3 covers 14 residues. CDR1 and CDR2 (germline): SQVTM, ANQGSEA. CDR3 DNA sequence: TGCAGCGTCTGGAGGGACGGCTCCTACAATGAGCAGTTCTTC. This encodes CSVWRDGSYNEQFF.

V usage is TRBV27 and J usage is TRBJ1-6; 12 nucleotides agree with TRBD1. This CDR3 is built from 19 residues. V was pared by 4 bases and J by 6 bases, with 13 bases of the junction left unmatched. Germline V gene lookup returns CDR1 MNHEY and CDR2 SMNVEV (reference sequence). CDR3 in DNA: TGTGCCAGCAGTTACTTGGGACAGGGGGCTGTTGGGGGTAATTCACCCCTCCACTTT. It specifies CASSYLGQGAVGGNSPLHF.

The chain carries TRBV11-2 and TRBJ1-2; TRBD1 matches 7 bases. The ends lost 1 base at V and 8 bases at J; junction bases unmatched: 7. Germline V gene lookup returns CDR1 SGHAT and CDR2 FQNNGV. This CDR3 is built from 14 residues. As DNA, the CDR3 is TGTGCCAGCAGCTTAGCGGGACAGCGTTTGGGCTACACCTTC. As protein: CASSLAGQRLGYTF.

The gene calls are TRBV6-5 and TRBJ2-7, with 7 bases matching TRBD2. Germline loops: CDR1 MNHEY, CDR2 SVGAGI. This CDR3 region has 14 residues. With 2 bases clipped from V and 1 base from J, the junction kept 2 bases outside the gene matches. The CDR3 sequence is CASSYASGSYEQYF. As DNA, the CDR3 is TGTGCCAGCAGTTACGCTAGCGGTTCCTACGAGCAGTACTTC.

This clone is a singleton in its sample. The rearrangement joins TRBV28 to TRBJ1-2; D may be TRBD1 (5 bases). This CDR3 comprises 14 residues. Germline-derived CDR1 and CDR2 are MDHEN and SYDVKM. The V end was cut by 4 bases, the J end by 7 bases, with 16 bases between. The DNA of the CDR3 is TGTGCCAGCAGTTCCCAGGGAGGGGTCTTTGGCTACACCTTC. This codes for CASSSQGGVFGYTF.

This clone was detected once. For the CDR3, the DNA is TGCGCCAGCAGCTTAGGACTAGCGGGAGCGGCAGATACGCAGTATTTT. It is translated as CASSLGLAGAADTQYF. V and J are TRBV5-1 and TRBJ2-3, with 13 bases identical to TRBD2. Germline V lookup: CDR1 SGHRS, CDR2 YFSETQ. Trimming at V came to 2 bases and at J to 4 bases, leaving 4 bases not matched to a gene. This CDR3 is 16 amino acids long.

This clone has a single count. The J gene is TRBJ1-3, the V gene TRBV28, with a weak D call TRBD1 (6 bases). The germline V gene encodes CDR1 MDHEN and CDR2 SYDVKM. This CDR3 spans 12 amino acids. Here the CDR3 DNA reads TGTGCGTCCGGGGGGCCTGGAAACACCATATATTTT. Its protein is CASGGPGNTIYF.

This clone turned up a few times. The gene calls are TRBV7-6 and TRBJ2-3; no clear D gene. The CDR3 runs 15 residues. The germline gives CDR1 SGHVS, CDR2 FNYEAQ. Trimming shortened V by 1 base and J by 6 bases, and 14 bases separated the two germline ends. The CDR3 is CASSLDLHGSDTQYF. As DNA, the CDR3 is TGTGCCAGCAGCTTAGACCTACACGGGTCGGATACGCAGTATTTT.

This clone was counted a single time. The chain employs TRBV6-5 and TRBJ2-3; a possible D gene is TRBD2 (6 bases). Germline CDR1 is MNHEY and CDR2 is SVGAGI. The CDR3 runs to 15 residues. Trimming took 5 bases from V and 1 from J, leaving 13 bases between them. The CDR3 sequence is CASSNSGARTDTQYF. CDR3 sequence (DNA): TGTGCCAGCAGTAATAGCGGAGCCCGCACAGATACGCAGTATTTT.

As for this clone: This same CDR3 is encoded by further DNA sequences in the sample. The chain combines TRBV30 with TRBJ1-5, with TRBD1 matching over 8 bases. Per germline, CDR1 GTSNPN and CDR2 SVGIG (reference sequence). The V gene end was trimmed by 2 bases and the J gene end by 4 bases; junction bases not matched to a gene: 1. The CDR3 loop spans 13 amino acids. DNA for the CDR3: TGTGCCTGGAGTCGACAGGGGAATCAGCCCCAGCATTTT. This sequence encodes CAWSRQGNQPQHF.